This is a list of T cell receptor beta chains from one sample in a study of T cells after yellow fever vaccination. MiXCR, run by TCRdb on the 5' RACE reads, gives a single entry per CDR3 protein. The repertoire has about 580,000 distinct CDR3 sequences, around 16% of them found once; the top ten carry 17%. The input for sequencing was PBMCs, taken around 5 days after the first yellow fever vaccination. The receptors come from a man between 18 and 29 years old who received the YFV17D yellow fever vaccine. CDR3s include the opening cysteine and the closing phenylalanine or tryptophan. The D gene is left open where the match is weak. Not every row has a clone size; where given, it reads once, few, many or a size class.

v_call,d_call,clone_size,j_call,cdr3_nt,cdr3_aa
TRBV5-1,TRBD2,NA,TRBJ2-3,TGCGCCAGCAGCTTGGCAACTAGCGGGGGGGCTGTAGATACGCAGTATTTT,CASSLATSGGAVDTQYF
TRBV12-3/TRBV12-4,NA,few,TRBJ2-2,TGTGCCAGCAGGCGAAACACGGCCAGGGAGCTGTTTTTT,CASRRNTARELFF
TRBV12-3/TRBV12-4,NA,NA,TRBJ2-1,TGTGCCAGCGAGCCCGGGGTAGCGGCGAACTCCTACAATGAGCAGTTCTTC,CASEPGVAANSYNEQFF
TRBV20-1,TRBD1,NA,TRBJ2-4,TGCAGTGCTAGGAATACAGGGGTCCAAAACATTCAGTACTTC,CSARNTGVQNIQYF
TRBV4-1,NA,few,TRBJ2-5,TGCGCCAGCAGCCAAGTGGCAGGGACCGCTGGGACCCAGTACTTC,CASSQVAGTAGTQYF
TRBV7-2,NA,NA,TRBJ1-4,TGTGCCAGCAGCTTTGGCGTGGATGAAAAACTGTTTTTT,CASSFGVDEKLFF
TRBV6-2/TRBV6-3,NA,NA,TRBJ1-1,TGTGCCAGCAGTTACTCGCTTAGGAAGGCCCGGGACGCTGAAGCTTTCTTT,CASSYSLRKARDAEAFF
TRBV12-3/TRBV12-4,NA,NA,TRBJ2-3,TGTGCCAGCAGTTTGGTACACCCCCGAGATACGCAGTATTTT,CASSLVHPRDTQYF
TRBV7-9,TRBD2,few,TRBJ2-3,TGTGCCAGCAGCTATAGCGGGGCTCCGGTGAGAACAGATACGCAGTATTTT,CASSYSGAPVRTDTQYF
TRBV4-1,TRBD1,NA,TRBJ2-5,TGCGCCAGCAGCCAAGATCTGGGGGCAGGGGGAGAGACCCAGTACTTC,CASSQDLGAGGETQYF
TRBV5-4,NA,NA,TRBJ2-3,TGTGCCAGCAGCACCGGACGGTCTAGCACAGATACGCAGTATTTT,CASSTGRSSTDTQYF
TRBV6-2/TRBV6-3,NA,few,TRBJ2-1,TGTGCCACTACTCGAAGGGTTCGGGGTGAGCAGTTCTTC,CATTRRVRGEQFF
TRBV7-9,NA,once,TRBJ1-2,TGTGCCAGCAGCTTAGCCCTGGAATACTATGGCTACACCTTC,CASSLALEYYGYTF
TRBV7-9,TRBD1,many,TRBJ1-2,TGTGCCAGCAGATATTTGACGGGACAGGTTAACTATGGCTACACCTTC,CASRYLTGQVNYGYTF
TRBV10-3,NA,few,TRBJ2-3,TGTGCCATCAGCGGGGCAGATACGCAGTATTTT,CAISGADTQYF
TRBV20-1,TRBD1,NA,TRBJ2-3,TGCAGTGCACCACGCCTAAACAGGGGGGCTCCAGATTGGGTATTCACAGATACGCAGTATTTT,CSAPRLNRGAPDWVFTDTQYF
TRBV12-3/TRBV12-4,NA,few,TRBJ2-5,TGTGCCAGCAGTTTAGTGGGGGGCGAGGAGACCCAGTACTTC,CASSLVGGEETQYF
TRBV3-1,NA,few,TRBJ1-4,TGTGCCAGCAGCCAAAACAGTCGGGGTGAAAAACTGTTTTTT,CASSQNSRGEKLFF
TRBV27,TRBD1,NA,TRBJ1-1,TGTGCCAGCAAACACACAAAGGGGGCAGGGACTGAAGCTTTCTTT,CASKHTKGAGTEAFF
TRBV9,NA,NA,TRBJ1-6,TGTGCCAGCAGCGTAGGGCAGAACTATAATTCACCCCTCCACTTT,CASSVGQNYNSPLHF
TRBV5-4,NA,NA,TRBJ2-2,TGTGCCAGCAGCTGGGGGGGGGCTTTCACCGGGGAGCTGTTTTTT,CASSWGGAFTGELFF
TRBV7-2,TRBD1,NA,TRBJ1-1,TGTGCCAGCAGCGTGGACAGGGGGATGAACACTGAAGCTTTCTTT,CASSVDRGMNTEAFF
TRBV29-1,NA,few,TRBJ1-1,TGCAGCGTAGGGGGAGGGGCGCGGTGGACTGAAGCTTTCTTT,CSVGGGARWTEAFF
TRBV20-1,NA,few,TRBJ2-1,TGCAGTGCCAACCCGAGGTACAATGAGCAGTTCTTC,CSANPRYNEQFF
TRBV4-1,TRBD1,few,TRBJ1-1,TGCGCCAGCAGCCAAGAAGATGTAGCAGACAGGGGGGTGAACACTGAAGCTTTCTTT,CASSQEDVADRGVNTEAFF
TRBV4-3,TRBD2,NA,TRBJ2-5,TGCGCCAGCAGCCAAGATAACACAGCGGGGGGGTCGGAGACCCAGTACTTC,CASSQDNTAGGSETQYF
TRBV19,NA,few,TRBJ2-5,TGTGCCAGTAGTATAGGTCCGGGACAGACCCAGTACTTC,CASSIGPGQTQYF
TRBV7-2,NA,few,TRBJ2-5,TGTGCCAGCAGCCCTCCCCGAGGGGGGGAGACCCAGTACTTC,CASSPPRGGETQYF